This T cell receptor beta chain was obtained from a study of blood T cell repertoires in COVID-19. The V end was cut by 3 bases, the J end by 2 bases, with 10 bases between. Germline assignment: CDR1 SGHRS and CDR2 YFSETQ. CDR3 length: 14 residues. Some clones are missing from TCRdb's copy, which holds only in-frame ones; the method was immunoSEQ multiplex PCR. The data show around 150,000 clones, approximately 81% seen once. J is TRBJ2-3 and V is TRBV5-1; D uncertain. The source of this sequence is a man aged 35 to 55 with acute or convalescent COVID-19. What was sequenced was peripheral blood. CDR3 residues: CASSSLGTTDTQYF. The CDR3 DNA is TGCGCCAGCAGCTCTCTAGGAACCACAGATACGCAGTATTTT. Full variable domain (remainder filled in from reference TRBV5-1 and TRBJ2-3): KAGVTQTPRYLIKTRGQQVTLSCSPISGHRSVSWYQQTPGQGLQFLFEYFSETQRNKGNFPGRFSGRQFSNSRSEMNVSTLELGDSALYLCASSSLGTTDTQYFGPGTRLTVL.